The 5 T cell receptor beta chains in this list originate from one sample, sequenced in a study of tumor-infiltrating lymphocytes in primary liver carcinoma. Germline DNA was also extracted, with blood RNA taken from unsorted whole blood. Constant-region priming of around 490 ng total RNA yielded TCR beta cDNA. Sequencing libraries for TCR beta derived from three nested multiplex PCR rounds that used slightly modified ARM-PCR. TRBV1-TRBV30 forward primers paired with a C-beta reverse primer drove the first two PCR rounds, about 10 cycles each. TCRdb used MiXCR to reprocess the multiplex PCR reads, holding one entry per CDR3 protein. The table has about 180,000 distinct CDR3 sequences, over 45% seen once. Sequencing input: peripheral blood. The receptors here all came from a man aged 35 to 55 with primary liver carcinoma and hepatitis B virus infection.

Many counts were recorded for this clonotype. CDR3 sequence: CAISVDGTFSGSEGNEQFF. The CDR3 bases are TGTGCCATCAGTGTCGATGGGACATTTAGCGGGAGTGAGGGCAATGAGCAGTTCTTC. This chain links TRBV10-3 with TRBJ2-1; the match to TRBD2 covers 9 bases. Germline loops: CDR1 ENHRY, CDR2 SYGVKD. The length of the CDR3 is 19 residues. Germline trimming cut 4 bases from V and 6 bases from J; bases unmatched to any gene: 19.

On this clonotype itself: A much larger clone is a single base away; this may be a read error. The chain couples TRBV10-3 to TRBJ2-1; 7 nucleotides match TRBD1. Germline V gene lookup returns CDR1 ENHRY and CDR2 SYGVKD. This CDR3 has 15 amino acids. The CDR3 nucleotides are TGTGCCGTCAGTGACACCGGGACAGACTACAATGAGCAGTTCTTC. This translates into CAVSDTGTDYNEQFF.

Of note for this clonotype: One end of the junction does not line up with germline, which may come from a read error. The chain couples TRBV11-1 to TRBJ2-2; 10 bases map to TRBD2. Germline loops: CDR1 SGHAT, CDR2 FQDESV (reference sequence). This CDR3 region has 18 residues. CDR3 in amino acids: CASRFPRAGGPDTGELFF. For the CDR3, the DNA is TGTGCCAGCCGCTTTCCCCGAGCGGGAGGGCCTGACACCGGGGAGCTGTTTTTT.

The chain links TRBV6-5 to TRBJ1-1; the D gene is possibly TRBD1 (6 bases). The CDR3 length is 15 residues. Trimming pared 5 bases from V and 4 bases from J, leaving 17 bases between. Per the germline V gene, CDR1 is MNHEY and CDR2 is SVGAGI. DNA for the CDR3: TGTGCCAGCAGTGGAGTGGACAGCCTGGGCACTGAAGCTTTCTTT. It specifies CASSGVDSLGTEAFF.

This clonotype was counted only a few times. This may be a read error, as it is one base from a much larger clone. The chain links TRBV11-1 to TRBJ2-3; 13 bases align to TRBD2. The J segment lost 4 bases and the V segment lost 7 bases, leaving 8 bases of the junction unmatched. Germline-derived CDR1 and CDR2 are SGHAT and FQDESV (reference sequence). The CDR3 has 16 amino acids. CDR3 bases: TGTGCCAGCATCGAACTAGCGGGAGGGGGCCCAGATACGCAGTATTTT. Translation: CASIELAGGGPDTQYF.